These 15 T cell receptor beta chains were sequenced from one sample in a study of T-cell reconstitution after alpha-beta-depleted transplantation in children. TCRbeta library construction was performed incorporating unique molecular identifiers. Via MiXCR, TCRdb re-called the PCR reads, giving one row per CDR3 protein. Among about 590,000 distinct CDR3 sequences listed, approximately 12% were seen once. Sequenced here: PBMCs, mostly from graft donor cells, sampled 360 days after TCRalphabeta/CD19-depleted stem cell transplant. The receptors originated from a male patient under 18 who had a stem cell transplant for acute myeloid leukemia, so the T cells may come from the graft donor.

This clonotype has only a few counts. The V call is TRBV12-3 or TRBV12-4, the J call TRBJ2-7; 8 positions match TRBD2. The CDR3 has 19 amino acids. V was clipped by 4 bases and J by 2 bases; unmatched bases: 19. CDR3 DNA sequence: TGTGCCAGCAGTTCCACCCCCGGTTGGAGCGGGAGTATAACCTACGAGCAGTACTTC. Translating it yields CASSSTPGWSGSITYEQYF.

There are a few counts of this clonotype. The rearrangement uses TRBV29-1 and TRBJ2-7; a weak D match, TRBD2 (5 bases). The CDR3 covers 16 residues. CDR1 is SQVTM and CDR2 is ANQGSEA in the germline V gene. V lost 4 bases and J lost 2, with 21 bases in between. CDR3 sequence (DNA): TGCAGCGTTGGAGACCTAAGACGGGGTAACGCCTACGAGCAGTACTTC. Amino acids: CSVGDLRRGNAYEQYF.

This clonotype was counted a few times. This chain connects TRBV28 to TRBJ1-1; the match to TRBD1 covers 8 bases. Per the germline V gene, CDR1 is MDHEN and CDR2 is SYDVKM. The CDR3 is 15 amino acids. The junction had 6 bases not matched to a gene; V was cut back by 5 bases and J by 1 base. CDR3 amino acids: CASSPRTGKNTEAFF. CDR3 nucleotide sequence: TGTGCCAGCAGTCCCCGGACAGGGAAGAACACTGAAGCTTTCTTT.

This clonotype was observed a few times. V and J are TRBV2 and TRBJ2-5; a possible D gene is TRBD1 (5 bases). Germline V lookup: CDR1 SNHLY, CDR2 FYNNEI. V shed 3 bases and J shed 4 bases, with 9 bases lying between them. The CDR3 consists of 13 residues. The CDR3 nucleotides are TGTGCCAGCAGTGATGACAGAGTAGAGACCCAGTACTTC. Protein sequence: CASSDDRVETQYF.

This clonotype was counted many times. This chain links TRBV4-3 with TRBJ2-4; 7 bases map to TRBD1. The CDR3 covers 16 residues. Germline CDR1 LGHNA, CDR2 YSLEER. After removal of 1 base from V and 2 bases from J, the junction contained 5 bases not matched to a gene. The CDR3: CASSQVGTVSKNIQYF. The DNA of the CDR3 is TGCGCCAGCAGCCAAGTGGGGACAGTTTCCAAAAACATTCAGTACTTC.

CDR3: CASSSQGSSTDTQYF. In nucleotides, the CDR3 is TGTGCCAGCAGCTCACAGGGTTCTAGCACAGATACGCAGTATTTT. The chain links TRBV7-2 to TRBJ2-3, with D possibly TRBD1 on 6 matching bases. Germline V gene lookup returns CDR1 SGHTA and CDR2 FQGNSA. This CDR3 spans 15 amino acids. V was shortened by 4 bases and J by 0 bases, with 11 bases between the two germline ends.

This chain links TRBV12-3 or TRBV12-4 with TRBJ2-6; TRBD2 aligns across 9 bases. The CDR3 length is 17 residues. The V gene end was trimmed by 6 bases and the J gene end by 0 bases; junction bases not matched to a gene: 6. In DNA form, the CDR3 reads TGTGCCAGCAGGAGGACTAGCGAGCTCTCTGGGGCCAACGTCCTGACTTTC. This encodes CASRRTSELSGANVLTF.

In this sample, this clonotype turned up a few times. The V call is TRBV29-1, the J call TRBJ2-6; D call uncertain. The V gene lost 4 bases and the J gene lost 0 bases, with 16 bases spanning the gap. The CDR3 has 17 amino acids. CDR1 and CDR2 from the germline V gene are SQVTM and ANQGSEA. In DNA, the CDR3 is TGCAGCGTTGTAGAGCAGAGTAACCACTCTGGGGCCAACGTCCTGACTTTC. This codes for CSVVEQSNHSGANVLTF.

This chain connects TRBV12-3 or TRBV12-4 to TRBJ2-7, with 7 bases aligning to TRBD2. Trimming at V came to 7 bases and at J to 0 bases, leaving 9 bases not matched to a gene. The CDR3 covers 15 residues. CDR3 region: CASTITAGSSYEQYF. CDR3 nucleotides: TGTGCCAGCACCATCACAGCGGGATCCTCCTACGAGCAGTACTTC.

The sample holds many counts of this clonotype. V gene TRBV29-1 combines with J gene TRBJ2-7; 7 bases match TRBD2. Germline V gene sequence: CDR1 SQVTM, CDR2 ANQGSEA. The CDR3 extends over 13 amino acids. V was pared by 3 bases and J by 4 bases, with 6 bases of the junction left unmatched. The CDR3 sequence: CSVDVVAGYEQYF. CDR3 sequence (DNA): TGCAGCGTTGATGTGGTAGCGGGTTACGAGCAGTACTTC.

This chain uses TRBV7-2 with TRBJ2-2; TRBD2 might be the D (7 bases). CDR1 and CDR2 (germline): SGHTA, FQGNSA. Trimming stripped 5 bases from V and 4 bases from J, with 17 bases between. This CDR3 is 16 amino acids long. The CDR3 DNA sequence: TGTGCCAGCAGCCCCGTCGGGGGGCAGGTCACCGGGGAGCTGTTTTTT. Amino acid sequence: CASSPVGGQVTGELFF.

V and J are TRBV18 and TRBJ2-1; no clear D gene. Trimming shortened V by 2 bases and J by 5 bases, and 10 bases separated the two germline ends. This CDR3 contains 14 residues. Looked up from germline, CDR1 is KGHSH and CDR2 is LQKENI. The CDR3 here is CASSPTGQHNEQFF. The CDR3, as DNA: TGTGCCAGCTCACCAACCGGGCAACACAATGAGCAGTTCTTC.

This clonotype was detected ten times or more. The chain employs TRBV12-3 or TRBV12-4 and TRBJ2-7; D is unclear. The CDR3 loop spans 11 amino acids. Trimming took 6 bases from V and 0 from J, leaving 3 bases between them. The CDR3 sequence is CASSPSYEQYF. The CDR3 DNA reads as TGTGCCAGCAGCCCCTCCTACGAGCAGTACTTC.

Many counts were recorded for this clonotype. This rearrangement joins TRBV25-1 to TRBJ2-7; 8 bases line up with TRBD1. CDR1 and CDR2 from the germline V gene are MGHDK and SYGVNS. V shed 4 bases, J shed 3 bases, and the junction held 2 bases outside the gene matches. The length of the CDR3 is 13 residues. The CDR3 reads CASSGGQDYEQYF. DNA of the CDR3: TGTGCCAGCAGTGGGGGACAGGACTACGAGCAGTACTTC.

There are a few counts of this clonotype. The chain employs TRBV7-2 and TRBJ2-5, with D perhaps TRBD1 (6 bases). Germline V gene lookup returns CDR1 SGHTA and CDR2 FQGNSA. This CDR3 region has 16 residues. V lost 1 base to trimming and J lost 1 base, with 13 bases between them. CDR3 protein: CASSLDGQPLQETQYF. CDR3 nucleotide sequence: TGTGCCAGCAGCTTAGATGGACAGCCGCTCCAAGAGACCCAGTACTTC.